These 24 T cell receptor beta chains originate from one sample sequenced in a study of T-cell reconstitution after alpha-beta-depleted transplantation in children. Unique molecular identifiers tagged the TCRbeta library. TCRdb reprocessed the PCR reads via MiXCR and lists one record per CDR3 protein. Here the sample spans some 840,000 distinct CDR3 sequences, approximately 15% being singletons. Here the sequenced sample was PBMCs, mostly from graft donor cells, taken 360 days after TCRalphabeta/CD19-depleted stem cell transplant. Source of these receptors: a male patient aged 5 to 17 who had a stem cell transplant for acute lymphoblastic leukemia, so the T cells may come from the graft donor.

The chain combines TRBV15 with TRBJ1-1, with unresolved D. The CDR3 covers 15 residues. Germline V CDR1 and CDR2: LNHNV, YYDKDF (reference sequence). V was shortened by 0 bases and J by 1 base, with 9 bases between the two germline ends. CDR3 sequence reads: CATSREKAGNTEAFF. For the CDR3, the DNA is TGTGCCACCAGCAGAGAAAAGGCAGGGAACACTGAAGCTTTCTTT.

This clonotype was observed a handful of times. The rearrangement joins TRBV6-4 to TRBJ2-2; no clear D. The V end was cut by 8 bases, the J end by 5 bases, with 15 bases between. Per the germline V gene, CDR1 is MRHNA and CDR2 is SNTAGT. There are 14 residues in the CDR3. This CDR3 is CASHGRAITGELFF. In nucleotides, the CDR3 is TGTGCCAGCCACGGCCGGGCTATTACCGGGGAGCTGTTTTTT.

This clonotype turned up a few times. The chain recombines TRBV7-2 with TRBJ1-5, with D maybe TRBD1 (6 bases). The germline V gene has CDR1 SGHTA and CDR2 FQGNSA. The CDR3 is made up of 16 amino acids. Trimming shortened V by 2 bases and J by 4 bases, and 15 bases separated the two germline ends. For the CDR3, the DNA is TGTGCCAGCAGCTTATCCGGCAGGGGACGGAATCAGCCCCAGCATTTT. Protein: CASSLSGRGRNQPQHF. Complete variable domain (other parts from reference TRBV7-2 and TRBJ1-5): GAGVSQSPSNKVTEKGKDVELRCDPISGHTALYWYRQSLGQGLEFLIYFQGNSAPDKSGLPSDRFSAERTGGSVSTLTIQRTQQEDSAVYLCASSLSGRGRNQPQHFGDGTRLSIL.

This clonotype has a count of ten or more. CDR3 residues: CASRSLPGQGGETQYF. The CDR3 coding sequence is TGTGCCAGCAGAAGCCTACCGGGACAGGGGGGAGAGACCCAGTACTTC. The chain combines TRBV27 with TRBJ2-5, with 11 bases matching TRBD1. Germline V lookup: CDR1 MNHEY, CDR2 SMNVEV (reference sequence). The ends lost 6 bases at V and 4 bases at J; junction bases unmatched: 10. The CDR3 has 16 residues.

This clonotype was seen a few times. The chain couples TRBV24-1 to TRBJ2-2; 7 nucleotides match TRBD2. The CDR3 is 14 amino acids. Germline values: CDR1 KGHDR, CDR2 SFDVKD. The V and J ends lost 7 bases and 4 bases, in that order; junction bases with no gene match: 5. The CDR3: CATSLGGSTGELFF. CDR3 DNA sequence: TGTGCCACCAGCCTGGGGGGGAGCACCGGGGAGCTGTTTTTT.

This clonotype was counted between two and nine times. The chain is built from TRBV7-9 and TRBJ2-5; D is perhaps TRBD1 (6 bases). The CDR3 sequence is 13 residues long. Germline CDR1 SEHNR, CDR2 FQNEAQ (reference sequence). Trimming removed 11 bases at V and 7 bases at J, with 20 bases between. The CDR3: CAGTKGVQWTQYF. The DNA of the CDR3 is TGTGCCGGTACTAAGGGGGTCCAGTGGACCCAGTACTTC. The full variable domain, completed using reference TRBV7-9 and TRBJ2-5, is DTGVSQNPRHKITKRGQNVTFRCDPISEHNRLYWYRQTLGQGPEFLTYFQNEAQLEKSRLLSDRFSAERPKGSFSTLEIQRTEQGDSAMYLCAGTKGVQWTQYFGPGTRLLVL.

This clonotype was detected ten times or more. The chain is built from TRBV12-3 or TRBV12-4 and TRBJ2-1; D is unclear. The CDR3 sequence is 10 residues long. V lost 4 bases to trimming and J lost 10 bases, with 5 bases between them. The CDR3 loop is CASSSREQFF. The CDR3, as DNA: TGTGCCAGCAGTTCTAGAGAGCAGTTCTTC.

The table lists this clonotype with many counts. This chain connects TRBV12-3 or TRBV12-4 to TRBJ2-7, with 11 bases matching TRBD1. After removal of 5 bases from V and 4 bases from J, the junction contained 10 bases not matched to a gene. The CDR3 length is 16 residues. CDR3 amino acids: CASSISPGQGGYEQYF. DNA of the CDR3: TGTGCCAGCAGTATCAGCCCGGGACAGGGGGGGTACGAGCAGTACTTC.

Only a few counts were recorded for this clonotype. This chain joins TRBV19 and TRBJ2-2; D not resolved. Trimming cost V 7 bases and J 3 bases, with 12 bases left between them. CDR1 is LNHDA, CDR2 SQIVND, per germline (reference sequence). The CDR3 loop spans 14 amino acids. CDR3: CASKRFEDTGELFF. The CDR3 DNA reads TGTGCCAGTAAAAGATTTGAGGACACCGGGGAGCTGTTTTTT. Full variable domain (outside the CDR3, taken from reference TRBV19 and TRBJ2-2): DGGITQSPKYLFRKEGQNVTLSCEQNLNHDAMYWYRQDPGQGLRLIYYSQIVNDFQKGDIAEGYSVSREKKESFPLTVTSAQKNPTAFYLCASKRFEDTGELFFGEGSRLTVL.

This clonotype has a handful of counts. This chain uses TRBV12-3 or TRBV12-4 with TRBJ2-7, with 10 bases aligning to TRBD2. With 10 bases clipped from V and 2 bases from J, the junction kept 14 bases outside the gene matches. CDR3 length equals 16 residues. CDR3 loop: CAIELAGSYPAYEQYF. CDR3 DNA sequence: TGTGCCATCGAACTAGCGGGATCGTACCCGGCCTACGAGCAGTACTTC.

This clonotype has only a few counts. This sequence joins TRBV12-3 or TRBV12-4 and TRBJ1-4; D ambiguous. The V and J ends lost 1 base and 2 bases respectively, with 20 bases between them. The CDR3 spans 19 residues. The CDR3 DNA reads TGTGCCAGCAGTTTAGAATCTCATGGGGATCTGTGGACTAATGAAAAACTGTTTTTT. The encoded protein is CASSLESHGDLWTNEKLFF.

This rearrangement joins TRBV3-1 to TRBJ2-1; TRBD2 matches at 11 bases. The V and J ends lost 4 bases and 7 bases, in that order; junction bases with no gene match: 9. Per germline, CDR1 LGHDT and CDR2 YNNKEL (reference sequence). CDR3 length equals 16 residues. CDR3 DNA: TGTGCCAGCAGCCTTAGACTAGCGGGAAGGATGAATGAGCAGTTCTTC. Translating gives CASSLRLAGRMNEQFF.

The chain recombines TRBV6-2 or TRBV6-3 with TRBJ2-3; unclear D gene. The CDR3 contains 16 residues. The V and J ends lost 2 bases and 0 bases respectively, with 12 bases between them. CDR1 and CDR2 (germline): MNHEY, SVGEGT. CDR3 nucleotides: TGTGCCAGCAGTTACGCAAGAGAGGTTAGCACAGATACGCAGTATTTT. Encoded protein: CASSYAREVSTDTQYF.

CDR3 sequence reads: CSARGQGVAGANVLTF. As DNA, the CDR3 is TGCAGTGCTAGAGGACAGGGGGTAGCTGGGGCCAACGTCCTGACTTTC. This chain links TRBV20-1 with TRBJ2-6, with 9 bases matching TRBD1. Germline CDR1 is DFQATT and CDR2 is SNEGSKA (reference sequence). The V gene end was trimmed by 1 base and the J gene end by 2 bases; junction bases not matched to a gene: 3. The CDR3 contains 16 residues.

This chain uses TRBV7-9 with TRBJ2-2; D possibly corresponds to TRBD1 (5 bases). The CDR3 loop spans 15 amino acids. Per the germline V gene, CDR1 is SEHNR and CDR2 is FQNEAQ (reference sequence). Trimming removed 2 bases from V and 3 bases from J, with 10 bases in between. The CDR3 protein is CASSLNGADTGELFF. The CDR3 DNA reads TGTGCCAGCAGCTTAAATGGGGCCGACACCGGGGAGCTGTTTTTT. The variable domain in full, completed from reference TRBV7-9 and TRBJ2-2, reads DTGVSQNPRHKITKRGQNVTFRCDPISEHNRLYWYRQTLGQGPEFLTYFQNEAQLEKSRLLSDRFSAERPKGSFSTLEIQRTEQGDSAMYLCASSLNGADTGELFFGEGSRLTVL.

The sample holds a few counts of this clonotype. The chain carries TRBV12-3 or TRBV12-4 and TRBJ1-2, with TRBD1 matching 10 bases. The V segment lost 7 bases and the J segment 8 bases; nucleotides outside the gene matches: 13. The CDR3 has 15 residues. In nucleotides, the CDR3 is TGTGCCAGCACCTCGGCGGGACAGGGGTATGGAGGCTACACCTTC. Translation gives CASTSAGQGYGGYTF.

The V and J genes are TRBV29-1 and TRBJ2-5, with D perhaps matching TRBD1 or TRBD2 (6 bases each). This CDR3 has 12 residues. Trimming removed 6 bases from V and 2 bases from J, with 10 bases in between. From germline, CDR1 is SQVTM and CDR2 ANQGSEA. CDR3 DNA: TGCAGCGTACAGGGAGGACAAGAGACCCAGTACTTC. Its translation: CSVQGGQETQYF. Based on the CDR3 plus reference TRBV29-1 and TRBJ2-5, the full variable domain is SAVISQKPSRDICQRGTSLTIQCQVDSQVTMMFWYRQQPGQSLTLIATANQGSEATYESGFVIDKFPISRPNLTFSTLTVSNMSPEDSSIYLCSVQGGQETQYFGPGTRLLVL.

CDR3 protein: CATSEGRALYEQYF. CDR3 DNA: TGTGCCACCAGTGAGGGCAGGGCGCTCTACGAGCAGTACTTC. This rearrangement joins TRBV24-1 to TRBJ2-7, with a weak D call TRBD1 (5 bases). This CDR3 has 14 residues. V lost 4 bases and J 3 bases, leaving 12 bases between the germline ends. CDR1 is KGHDR and CDR2 is SFDVKD in the germline V gene.

The CDR3 protein is CASSFTSGSLHEQYF. The CDR3 nucleotides read TGCGCCAGCAGCTTTACTAGCGGGAGTCTCCACGAGCAGTACTTC. V and J are TRBV4-1 and TRBJ2-7; 11 bases line up with TRBD2. Per the germline V gene, CDR1 is MGHRA and CDR2 is YSYEKL. This CDR3 region has 15 residues. Germline trimming cut 5 bases from V and 5 bases from J; bases unmatched to any gene: 8.

This clonotype was picked up a small number of times. This chain uses TRBV9 with TRBJ2-7; 8 bases match TRBD1. This CDR3 is built from 14 residues. The V and J ends lost 5 bases and 3 bases, in that order; junction bases with no gene match: 7. In germline, CDR1 is SGDLS, CDR2 YYNGEE. The CDR3 sequence: CASSGTGGVYEQYF. In nucleotides, the CDR3 is TGTGCCAGCAGTGGGACAGGTGGGGTCTACGAGCAGTACTTC.

In its sample, this clonotype was seen a few times. This chain joins TRBV28 and TRBJ2-7, with TRBD1 matching over 11 bases. CDR3 length: 17 residues. Germline-derived CDR1 and CDR2 are MDHEN and SYDVKM. Germline trimming cut 5 bases from V and 1 base from J; bases unmatched to any gene: 10. Here the CDR3 DNA reads TGTGCCAGCAGTCCCCGGACAGGGGGCGCAGGATCCTACGAGCAGTACTTC. Protein sequence: CASSPRTGGAGSYEQYF.

The chain carries TRBV5-1 and TRBJ1-1; no clear D gene. The CDR3 sequence is 15 residues long. V was shortened by 7 bases and J by 0 bases, with 16 bases between the two germline ends. Germline CDR1 and CDR2: SGHRS and YFSETQ. Here the CDR3 DNA reads TGCGCCAGCCTCCCCCAAGGAGGGTTGAACACTGAAGCTTTCTTT. Residues: CASLPQGGLNTEAFF.

This clonotype was seen only a few times. The V and J genes are TRBV3-2 and TRBJ2-2; the table's D call, TRBD2, was not checked against the DNA. TRBV3-2 is deemed a pseudogene. This CDR3 has 17 amino acids. CDR3 DNA sequence: TGTGCCAGCCGGCGCCGGGAGGGAGGGCGGTTCACCGGGGAGCTGTTTTTT. It encodes CASRRREGGRFTGELFF.

The rearrangement joins TRBV18 to TRBJ1-1; perhaps TRBD1 as D (6 bases). The CDR3 has 15 residues. Trimming took off 6 bases at V and 5 bases at J, with 19 bases between the two ends. Germline CDR1 is KGHSH and CDR2 is LQKENI. CDR3 sequence (DNA): TGTGCCAGCTCTTCCGGAGGGGGGCATTTGACTGAAGCTTTCTTT. Protein: CASSSGGGHLTEAFF. Full variable domain (remainder filled in from reference TRBV18 and TRBJ1-1): NAGVMQNPRHLVRRRGQEARLRCSPMKGHSHVYWYRQLPEEGLKFMVYLQKENIIDESGMPKERFSAEFPKEGPSILRIQQVVRGDSAAYFCASSSGGGHLTEAFFGQGTRLTVV.